This paragraph covers one T cell receptor beta chain sequence. In the same sample, other DNA sequences code for this CDR3. The assay was immunoSEQ multiplex PCR, and TCRdb's table has in-frame clones only and misses some. The top ten clones hold just under 7.5% of a sample with nearly 350,000 clones, almost 90% of them seen once. Enrollment of patients from Seattle took place during active infection, with longitudinal follow-up. The source of the sample is a study of blood T cell repertoires in COVID-19. For the study at large: PBMCs, B-cell-depleted T cells, or T cells were the source of the cDNA or gDNA that made up the material.

The sequenced sample consisted of peripheral blood. This TCR was sampled from a woman in her 70s with COVID-19, enrolled during active disease.

The DNA of the CDR3 is TGTGCCAGCAGCTTAGGACAGGGGGCGGTCACTGAAGCTTTCTTT. This gives the protein CASSLGQGAVTEAFF. The chain couples TRBV7-9 to TRBJ1-1; 10 nucleotides agree with TRBD1. V shed 1 base and J 4 bases; nucleotides not matched to a gene: 3. Per the germline V gene, CDR1 is SEHNR and CDR2 is FQNEAQ (reference sequence). This CDR3 is built from 15 residues. The complete variable domain, with remaining parts taken from reference TRBV7-9 and TRBJ1-1, reads DTGVSQNPRHKITKRGQNVTFRCDPISEHNRLYWYRQTLGQGPEFLTYFQNEAQLEKSRLLSDRFSAERPKGSFSTLEIQRTEQGDSAMYLCASSLGQGAVTEAFFGQGTRLTVV.